The present T cell receptor (beta chain) was sequenced within a study of T cells after yellow fever vaccination. They built TCR cDNA with 5'RACE template switching, a step that put in a universal primer site and UMIs. MiXCR was run by TCRdb on the 5' RACE reads, yielding one entry per CDR3 protein. The sample has around 300,000 distinct CDR3 sequences; approximately 4% are singletons. Study-wide results and caveats: The secondary T-cell response peaked on day 5, not day 15, but was weaker. Abundant clonotypes from the bulk population could contaminate FACS-sorted repertoires.

Germline V gene sequence: CDR1 SNHLY, CDR2 FYNNEI. V gave up 6 bases and J gave up 6 bases, with 12 bases separating them. The CDR3 spans 12 residues. In this sample, this clonotype turned up many times. The target antigen is unknown. This clonotype was sampled from a man younger than 35 who received the YFV17D yellow fever vaccine. This sequence joins TRBV2 and TRBJ2-7; D remains ambiguous. The sample in question was PBMCs, obtained 15 days after the yellow fever booster vaccination. CDR3 nucleotide sequence: TGTGCCAGCAGGGACCCCCGGTTCGAGCAGTACTTC. Translation: CASRDPRFEQYF.